These 29 T cell receptor beta chains were all obtained from the same sample, sequenced in a study of T cells after somatic rescue of genetic block. Profiled with immunoSEQ multiplex PCR; TCRdb holds only in-frame clones, not every one. The sample gives 95,000 to 120,000 clones, 75% to 95% of which show up once; roughly 1.4% is in the top ten. The sample was peripheral blood mononuclear cells (PBMCs). These receptors came from a woman aged 18-29 years.

DNA for the CDR3: TGCGCCAGCAGCCAATTGCGGGGCCGGGCCGAGCAGTACTTC. This codes for CASSQLRGRAEQYF. The chain combines TRBV4-3 with TRBJ2-7; the D gene is possibly TRBD2 (6 bases). Trimming stripped 2 bases from V and 6 bases from J, with 14 bases between. The CDR3 is made up of 14 amino acids. In germline, CDR1 is LGHNA, CDR2 YSLEER.

This chain uses TRBV7-2 with TRBJ2-3; 9 bases match TRBD2. The CDR3 runs to 16 residues. V shed 3 bases and J 2 bases; nucleotides not matched to a gene: 6. Germline V gives CDR1 SGHTA, CDR2 FQGNSA. DNA for the CDR3: TGTGCCAGCAGCTTCCTTCAGCGGGGGGACACAGATACGCAGTATTTT. It translates to CASSFLQRGDTDTQYF.

V usage is TRBV6-6 and J usage is TRBJ2-7, with D unresolved. CDR3 size: 12 residues. V was trimmed by 0 bases and J by 3 bases, leaving 3 bases between them. CDR1 is MNHNY, CDR2 SVGAGI, per germline (reference sequence). CDR3 region: CASSYSNYEQYF. In DNA, the CDR3 is TGTGCCAGCAGTTACTCCAACTACGAGCAGTACTTC.

CDR3 sequence: CASSLEGGGYTEAFF. CDR3 coding DNA: TGTGCCAGCAGCTTAGAGGGGGGCGGATACACTGAAGCTTTCTTT. The V gene is TRBV7-8, the J gene TRBJ1-1; tentative D call: TRBD1 (6 bases). CDR1 and CDR2 (germline): SGHVS, FQNEAQ. This CDR3 has 15 residues. The V and J ends lost 1 base and 3 bases respectively, with 12 bases between them.

V gene TRBV6-6 combines with J gene TRBJ1-4, with D hard to call. V gave up 6 bases and J gave up 7 bases, with 18 bases separating them. Looked up from germline, CDR1 is MNHNY and CDR2 is SVGAGI (reference sequence). The CDR3 is 15 residues long. In DNA, the CDR3 is TGTGCCAGCAGCCCGTTCCCCGCCTCAGGTGAAAAACTGTTTTTT. Translated, it gives CASSPFPASGEKLFF.

The CDR3 is CASSSLTYEQYF. In DNA, the CDR3 is TGTGCCAGCAGTTCTCTAACCTACGAGCAGTACTTC. The rearrangement links TRBV28 to TRBJ2-7; D not certain. Germline assignment: CDR1 MDHEN and CDR2 SYDVKM. CDR3 size: 12 residues. Trimming took 4 bases from V and 2 from J, leaving 6 bases between them.

This chain links TRBV7-3 with TRBJ2-1, with no clear D. In germline, CDR1 is SGHTA, CDR2 FQGTGA. The V end lost 6 bases, the J end lost 9 bases, and 15 bases lay between the germline ends. The CDR3 has 13 residues. The CDR3 DNA sequence: TGTGCCAGCAGTTCGGCCCGGTCTACTGAGCAGTTCTTC. Translation gives CASSSARSTEQFF.

This rearrangement joins TRBV4-3 to TRBJ1-2; D call uncertain. The CDR3 is made up of 13 amino acids. Germline lookup yields CDR1 LGHNA and CDR2 YSLEER. V was cut by 4 bases and J by 6 bases, with 12 bases left in between. CDR3 sequence: CASSPGSRNGYTF. In DNA form, the CDR3 reads TGCGCCAGCAGCCCCGGGAGCCGGAATGGCTACACCTTC.

The CDR3 region is CASSVQGGMYNEQFF. CDR3 sequence (DNA): TGTGCCAGCAGTGTACAAGGGGGCATGTACAATGAGCAGTTCTTC. The chain links TRBV9 to TRBJ2-1, with 7 bases identical to TRBD1. The V segment lost 5 bases and the J segment 4 bases; nucleotides outside the gene matches: 9. Germline V CDR1 and CDR2: SGDLS, YYNGEE. This CDR3 is built from 15 residues.

This clone was counted once. The chain links TRBV7-7 to TRBJ2-5; tentatively, D is TRBD1 (6 bases). Germline assignment: CDR1 SSHAT and CDR2 FNYEAQ (reference sequence). The CDR3 runs to 16 residues. V shed 1 base and J shed 5 bases, with 17 bases lying between them. The CDR3 is CASSLGPLQGEETQYF. The DNA of the CDR3 is TGTGCCAGCAGCTTAGGTCCCCTACAGGGAGAGGAGACCCAGTACTTC.

This clone has just one count. The V and J genes are TRBV18 and TRBJ2-5; possible D gene TRBD2, 5 bases. Germline CDR1 KGHSH, CDR2 LQKENI. The V end was cut by 3 bases, the J end by 2 bases, with 16 bases between. CDR3 length: 16 amino acids. The CDR3 DNA sequence: TGTGCCAGCTCACCCGAGAACTACGGGATTCAAGAGACCCAGTACTTC. Its protein is CASSPENYGIQETQYF. The variable domain in full, with the rest retrieved from reference TRBV18 and TRBJ2-5, is NAGVMQNPRHLVRRRGQEARLRCSPMKGHSHVYWYRQLPEEGLKFMVYLQKENIIDESGMPKERFSAEFPKEGPSILRIQQVVRGDSAAYFCASSPENYGIQETQYFGPGTRLLVL.

This chain joins TRBV18 and TRBJ2-5; tentative D call: TRBD2 (7 bases). Per germline, CDR1 KGHSH and CDR2 LQKENI. The V and J ends lost 2 bases and 1 base respectively, with 14 bases between them. The CDR3 is 16 amino acids. The CDR3: CASSPLGGGRQETQYF. In nucleotides, the CDR3 is TGTGCCAGCTCACCATTAGGGGGGGGTCGCCAAGAGACCCAGTACTTC.

The chain combines TRBV6-6 with TRBJ1-5, with TRBD1 matching 7 bases. V was pared by 2 bases and J by 9 bases, with 10 bases of the junction left unmatched. CDR3 size: 15 residues. Germline CDR1 reads MNHNY; CDR2 reads SVGAGI (reference sequence). The CDR3 here is CASSYSPGGSWPQHF. As DNA, the CDR3 is TGTGCCAGCAGTTACAGCCCAGGGGGTTCTTGGCCCCAGCATTTT.

V and J are TRBV6-6 and TRBJ1-2; 10 bases align to TRBD1. The trim removed 7 bases at V and 7 bases at J, leaving 3 bases unmatched. CDR1 and CDR2 (germline): MNHNY, SVGAGI (reference sequence). The CDR3 has 12 residues. The CDR3 here is CASIGQGGGYTF. As DNA, the CDR3 is TGTGCCAGCATCGGACAGGGGGGTGGCTACACCTTC.

J is TRBJ1-5 and V is TRBV21-1. TRBV21-1 is noted as a pseudogene. CDR3 length: 20 amino acids. As DNA, the CDR3 is TGTGCCAGCAGCTTTCCCTCGCCGCGGAAAACCAGGTATAGCAATCAGCCCCAGCATTTT. Amino acid sequence: CASSFPSPRKTRYSNQPQHF.

The CDR3 loop reads CATSVSGGAQETQYF. The DNA of the CDR3 is TGTGCCACCTCCGTTAGCGGGGGGGCACAAGAGACCCAGTACTTC. This sequence joins TRBV25-1 and TRBJ2-5, with 11 bases identical to TRBD2. This CDR3 region has 15 residues. CDR1 is MGHDK and CDR2 is SYGVNS in the germline V gene. The junction had 9 bases not matched to a gene; V was cut back by 10 bases and J by 2 bases. Combining the CDR3 with reference TRBV25-1 and TRBJ2-5 gives the whole variable domain EADIYQTPRYLVIGTGKKITLECSQTMGHDKMYWYQQDPGMELHLIHYSYGVNSTEKGDLSSESTVSRIRTEHFPLTLESARPSHTSQYLCATSVSGGAQETQYFGPGTRLLVL.

Worth noting for this clone: Other DNA sequences in the sample encode the same CDR3. The chain employs TRBV5-4 and TRBJ1-2, with D perhaps TRBD1 (5 bases). This CDR3 is built from 13 residues. Germline V lookup: CDR1 SGHNT, CDR2 YYREEE (reference sequence). Trimming shortened V by 4 bases and J by 3 bases, and 10 bases separated the two germline ends. The CDR3 DNA sequence: TGTGCCAGCAGCCTTACAGGAGACTATGGCTACACCTTC. Residues: CASSLTGDYGYTF.

The CDR3 DNA reads as TGTGCCAGCAGTGTCAAGCGGGGGGGCTACGAGCAGTACTTC. Amino acid sequence: CASSVKRGGYEQYF. The J gene is TRBJ2-7, the V gene TRBV2; 10 nucleotides line up with TRBD2. This CDR3 region has 14 residues. V dropped 4 bases and J dropped 3; count of bases not matched to a gene: 3. Germline CDR1 is SNHLY and CDR2 is FYNNEI.

The chain has TRBV19 and TRBJ2-5; 7 bases align to TRBD1. V gave up 5 bases and J gave up 2 bases; unmatched junction bases: 8. CDR1 and CDR2 from the germline V gene are LNHDA and SQIVND (reference sequence). The CDR3 is made up of 15 amino acids. As DNA, the CDR3 is TGTGCCAGTAGTCCAAGACAGGGTTGGCAAGAGACCCAGTACTTC. Translation: CASSPRQGWQETQYF. The full variable domain, its missing parts supplied by reference TRBV19 and TRBJ2-5, is DGGITQSPKYLFRKEGQNVTLSCEQNLNHDAMYWYRQDPGQGLRLIYYSQIVNDFQKGDIAEGYSVSREKKESFPLTVTSAQKNPTAFYLCASSPRQGWQETQYFGPGTRLLVL.

The chain couples TRBV9 to TRBJ1-5; no definite D call. Trimming removed 3 bases at V and 0 bases at J, with 10 bases between. Germline V gene sequence: CDR1 SGDLS, CDR2 YYNGEE. The CDR3 sequence is 15 residues long. CDR3 in amino acids: CASSGTAYSNQPQHF. The CDR3 region has the DNA TGTGCCAGCAGCGGGACGGCCTATAGCAATCAGCCCCAGCATTTT.

The V gene is TRBV7-3, the J gene TRBJ2-6, with D perhaps TRBD1 (6 bases). V lost 6 bases to trimming and J lost 3 bases, with 18 bases between them. CDR1 is SGHTA and CDR2 is FQGTGA in the germline V gene. The CDR3 contains 17 residues. CDR3 residues: CASSTNSRGNGANVLTF. In DNA, the CDR3 is TGTGCCAGCAGTACTAATTCCAGGGGAAATGGGGCCAACGTCCTGACTTTC.

The V call is TRBV27, the J call TRBJ1-1, with D uncertain. Trimming shortened V by 0 bases and J by 7 bases, and 12 bases separated the two germline ends. Germline values: CDR1 MNHEY, CDR2 SMNVEV (reference sequence). CDR3 length: 14 residues. In nucleotides, the CDR3 is TGTGCCAGCAGTTTATCAGAGGGTTTGGGTGAAGCTTTCTTT. Amino acids: CASSLSEGLGEAFF.

The rearrangement joins TRBV28 to TRBJ1-2, with TRBD1 as a possible D gene (5 bases). Germline V gene sequence: CDR1 MDHEN, CDR2 SYDVKM. V lost 6 bases and J lost 9, with 29 bases in between. The CDR3 contains 17 residues. This chain's CDR3 is CASRPPEGIGGGYRYTF. The CDR3 region has the DNA TGTGCCAGCAGGCCCCCGGAGGGTATCGGTGGGGGATATCGCTACACCTTC.

The chain combines TRBV6-1 with TRBJ1-1; D is ambiguous. Germline V lookup: CDR1 MNHNS, CDR2 SASEGT. There are 14 residues in the CDR3. The ends were cut back, 2 bases at V and 3 bases at J, with 10 bases in the middle. The CDR3 loop reads CASSENSLHTEAFF. Here the CDR3 DNA reads TGTGCCAGCAGTGAAAACTCCCTCCACACTGAAGCTTTCTTT.

The genes are TRBV5-4 and TRBJ2-7, with D tentatively TRBD2 (5 bases). With 0 bases removed from V and 7 bases from J, the gap between germline ends came to 11 bases. This CDR3 is built from 13 residues. Germline CDR1 SGHNT, CDR2 YYREEE (reference sequence). The CDR3 reads CASSLGGFEEQYF. CDR3 nucleotides: TGTGCCAGCAGCTTGGGAGGGTTCGAAGAGCAGTACTTC.

V gene TRBV28 combines with J gene TRBJ2-7; D gene uncertain. Germline V gene sequence: CDR1 MDHEN, CDR2 SYDVKM. This CDR3 has 11 amino acids. The V gene lost 10 bases and the J gene lost 4 bases, with 11 bases spanning the gap. The CDR3 protein is CAITDFYEQYF. The CDR3 DNA reads TGTGCCATTACAGATTTTTACGAGCAGTACTTC.

The chain joins TRBV6-5 to TRBJ1-6; a weak D match, TRBD1 (5 bases). The CDR3 covers 15 residues. CDR1 MNHEY and CDR2 SVGAGI come from the germline V gene. The V gene lost 5 bases and the J gene lost 7 bases, with 15 bases spanning the gap. CDR3 in amino acids: CASSGPGGRNSPLHF. CDR3 bases: TGTGCCAGCAGTGGTCCGGGGGGAAGGAATTCACCCCTCCACTTT.

The J gene is TRBJ2-1, the V gene TRBV4-2; TRBD1 aligns across 7 bases. The length of the CDR3 is 15 residues. Germline loops: CDR1 LGHNA, CDR2 YNFKEQ. V lost 0 bases and J lost 6; bases outside the gene matches: 5. The CDR3: CASSQEGGLTNEQFF. The CDR3 nucleotides are TGTGCCAGCAGCCAAGAAGGGGGCCTCACCAATGAGCAGTTCTTC.

The genes are TRBV18 and TRBJ1-4; TRBD1 matches 7 bases. V shed 1 base, J shed 0 bases, and the junction held 2 bases outside the gene matches. Per the germline V gene, CDR1 is KGHSH and CDR2 is LQKENI. CDR3 length equals 16 residues. For the CDR3, the DNA is TGTGCCAGCTCACCACGCGGGACAGCAACTAATGAAAAACTGTTTTTT. Protein product: CASSPRGTATNEKLFF.